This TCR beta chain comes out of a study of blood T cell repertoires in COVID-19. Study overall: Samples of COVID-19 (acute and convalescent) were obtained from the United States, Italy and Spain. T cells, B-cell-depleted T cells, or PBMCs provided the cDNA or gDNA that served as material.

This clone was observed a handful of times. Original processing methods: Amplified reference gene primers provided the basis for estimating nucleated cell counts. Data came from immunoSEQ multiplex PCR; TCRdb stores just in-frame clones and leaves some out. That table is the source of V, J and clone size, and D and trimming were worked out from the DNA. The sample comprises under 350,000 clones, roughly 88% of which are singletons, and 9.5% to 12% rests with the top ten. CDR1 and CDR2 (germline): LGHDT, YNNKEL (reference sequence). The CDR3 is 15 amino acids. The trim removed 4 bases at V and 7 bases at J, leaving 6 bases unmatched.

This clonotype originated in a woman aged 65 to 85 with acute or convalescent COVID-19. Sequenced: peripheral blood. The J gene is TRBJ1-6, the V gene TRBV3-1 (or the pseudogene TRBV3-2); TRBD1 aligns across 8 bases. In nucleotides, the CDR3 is TGTGCCAGCAGCCCTACAGGGGGTCGGAATTCACCCCTCCACTTT. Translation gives CASSPTGGRNSPLHF.